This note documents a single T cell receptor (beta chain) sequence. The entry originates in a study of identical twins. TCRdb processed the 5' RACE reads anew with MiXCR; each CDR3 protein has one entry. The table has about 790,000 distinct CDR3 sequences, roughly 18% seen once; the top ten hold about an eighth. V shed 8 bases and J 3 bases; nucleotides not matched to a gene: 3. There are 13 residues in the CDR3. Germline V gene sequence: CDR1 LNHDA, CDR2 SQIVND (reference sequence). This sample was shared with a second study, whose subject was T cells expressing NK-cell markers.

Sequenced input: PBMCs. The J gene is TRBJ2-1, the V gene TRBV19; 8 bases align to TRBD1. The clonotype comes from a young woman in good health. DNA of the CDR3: TGTGCCAGTGACAGGGGAAACTACAATGAGCAGTTCTTC. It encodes CASDRGNYNEQFF.